The 15 T cell receptor beta chains in this list originate from one sample, sequenced in a study of blood T cell repertoires in COVID-19. Sequenced by immunoSEQ multiplex PCR; TCRdb stores in-frame clones only, minus some. The table includes roughly 300,000 clones, roughly 85% detected once. The specimen was PBMCs or T cells enriched from blood (not recorded which). The receptors were gathered from a woman in her forties or fifties who had recovered from COVID-19.

This chain joins TRBV30 and TRBJ1-2, with TRBD1 identical over 12 bases. The CDR3 runs to 15 residues. The V and J ends lost 4 bases and 8 bases, in that order; junction bases with no gene match: 11. Germline CDR1 and CDR2: GTSNPN and SVGIG (reference sequence). CDR3 protein: CAWTIRGTGGAGYTF. CDR3 nucleotides: TGTGCCTGGACCATCCGAGGGACAGGGGGCGCAGGCTACACCTTC.

The J gene is TRBJ1-1, the V gene TRBV7-8, with D maybe TRBD1 (5 bases). Germline CDR1 is SGHVS and CDR2 is FQNEAQ. V was cut by 4 bases and J by 1 base, with 16 bases left in between. CDR3 length: 16 amino acids. The CDR3 sequence is CASSSRGGLENTEAFF. CDR3 in DNA: TGTGCCAGCAGCTCTCGCGGGGGGTTGGAGAACACTGAAGCTTTCTTT.

J is TRBJ1-2 and V is TRBV7-9, with D hard to call. There are 16 residues in the CDR3. Trimming shortened V by 2 bases and J by 7 bases, and 20 bases separated the two germline ends. CDR1 is SEHNR, CDR2 FQNEAQ, per germline (reference sequence). DNA of the CDR3: TGTGCCAGCAGCTTACTTACAACAGCTGATACTAGTGGCTACACCTTC. Translating gives CASSLLTTADTSGYTF.

The chain has TRBV7-8 and TRBJ2-5; 7 positions agree with TRBD2. The germline V gene encodes CDR1 SGHVS and CDR2 FQNEAQ. V was pared by 1 base and J by 4 bases, with 12 bases of the junction left unmatched. This CDR3 is 17 amino acids long. CDR3 sequence reads: CASSLEALSAGIETQYF. As DNA, the CDR3 is TGTGCCAGCAGCTTAGAGGCCTTGTCAGCGGGGATAGAGACCCAGTACTTC.

This clone was counted only a few times. CDR3 DNA: TGTGCCAGCAGCTTAGCCGGGGGGGAGCTGTTTTTT. Amino acid sequence: CASSLAGGELFF. The genes are TRBV7-9 and TRBJ2-2; D is undetermined. Germline assignment: CDR1 SEHNR and CDR2 FQNEAQ (reference sequence). This CDR3 has 12 amino acids. Trimming shortened V by 0 bases and J by 8 bases, and 4 bases separated the two germline ends.

V gene TRBV19 combines with J gene TRBJ1-2; D gene ambiguous. The CDR3 loop spans 16 amino acids. The V end was cut by 4 bases, the J end by 3 bases, with 18 bases between. Germline-derived CDR1 and CDR2 are LNHDA and SQIVND (reference sequence). CDR3 region: CASSTTADTRHYGYTF. The CDR3, as DNA: TGTGCCAGTAGTACGACGGCAGACACCCGTCACTATGGCTACACCTTC.

This clone was recorded a few times. Other DNA sequences in this specimen translate into the identical CDR3. The chain links TRBV19 to TRBJ1-1; TRBD1 agrees at 11 bases. CDR1 and CDR2 from the germline V gene are LNHDA and SQIVND (reference sequence). The CDR3 contains 15 residues. J gave up 4 bases and V 4 bases, and 5 bases lay outside the gene matches. Here the CDR3 DNA reads TGTGCCAGTAGTACAACCGGGACAGGGGGCACTGAAGCTTTCTTT. This sequence encodes CASSTTGTGGTEAFF.

The chain carries TRBV27 and TRBJ2-4; 8 nucleotides agree with TRBD1. V lost 6 bases to trimming and J lost 0 bases; unmatched junction nucleotides: 7. Germline V gene lookup returns CDR1 MNHEY and CDR2 SMNVEV (reference sequence). The CDR3 covers 16 residues. The CDR3: CASRPGQVKAKNIQYF. DNA of the CDR3: TGTGCCAGCAGACCGGGACAGGTAAAAGCCAAAAACATTCAGTACTTC.

The chain carries TRBV19 and TRBJ1-2, with D possibly TRBD1 on 6 matching bases. Germline V CDR1 and CDR2: LNHDA, SQIVND (reference sequence). This CDR3 has 15 residues. With 5 bases removed from V and 2 bases from J, the gap between germline ends came to 15 bases. CDR3 nucleotide sequence: TGTGCCAGTAGTTCGAACAGGGAATGGAACTATGGCTACACCTTC. This gives the protein CASSSNREWNYGYTF.

The V call is TRBV3-1 (or the pseudogene TRBV3-2), the J call TRBJ2-5; TRBD2 agrees at 13 bases. Germline CDR1 and CDR2: LGHDT and YNNKEL (reference sequence). This CDR3 has 16 residues. V was pared by 3 bases and J by 5 bases, with 6 bases of the junction left unmatched. The CDR3 DNA is TGTGCCAGCAGCCATTGGACTAGCGGGAGATCGGAGACCCAGTACTTC. It is translated as CASSHWTSGRSETQYF.

This chain joins TRBV5-1 and TRBJ2-2; D call uncertain. The CDR3 extends over 16 amino acids. V lost 0 bases, J lost 0 bases, and 9 bases lay in between. Germline loops: CDR1 SGHRS, CDR2 YFSETQ. CDR3 sequence reads: CASSLVSSANTGELFF. The CDR3 nucleotides read TGCGCCAGCAGCTTGGTTAGCAGCGCGAACACCGGGGAGCTGTTTTTT.

V usage is TRBV5-1 and J usage is TRBJ1-3; 8 nucleotides align to TRBD1. The CDR3 covers 18 residues. Per the germline V gene, CDR1 is SGHRS and CDR2 is YFSETQ. Trimming at V came to 4 bases and at J to 2 bases, leaving 14 bases not matched to a gene. In nucleotides, the CDR3 is TGCGCCAGCAGCATAGGTCAGGGGGCAGTAAGGACTGGAAACACCATATATTTT. Residues: CASSIGQGAVRTGNTIYF.

This clone was found once. The rearrangement links TRBV6-5 to TRBJ2-7, with 7 bases matching TRBD2. After removal of 6 bases from V and 4 bases from J, the junction contained 12 bases not matched to a gene. Germline loops: CDR1 MNHEY, CDR2 SVGAGI. The CDR3 is 15 amino acids. The CDR3 spells CASSQPRDYQYEQYF. The CDR3 DNA is TGTGCCAGCAGCCAACCCCGGGACTATCAATACGAGCAGTACTTC.

The chain has TRBV29-1 and TRBJ1-1, with D unresolved. V dropped 4 bases and J dropped 1 base, with 13 bases sitting between them. From germline, CDR1 is SQVTM and CDR2 ANQGSEA. This CDR3 has 14 amino acids. CDR3 in amino acids: CSVGISAANTEAFF. CDR3 nucleotide sequence: TGCAGCGTTGGAATTTCGGCGGCGAACACTGAAGCTTTCTTT.

This chain connects TRBV10-2 to TRBJ2-2; 10 nucleotides align to TRBD2. Germline CDR1 is WSHSY and CDR2 is SAAADI. The CDR3 consists of 17 residues. Losses at the gene ends were 7 bases for V and 7 bases for J; bases not matched to a gene: 15. The CDR3 loop is CASIKALAGVLGGELFF. The CDR3 nucleotides are TGCGCCAGCATCAAAGCGCTAGCGGGAGTGTTGGGCGGGGAGCTGTTTTTT.